Sequencing of this TCR beta chain was carried out in a study of cytomegalovirus exposure and HLA in healthy donors. V shed 5 bases and J shed 1 base, with 5 bases lying between them. The CDR3 covers 12 residues. Per the germline V gene, CDR1 is MDHEN and CDR2 is SYDVKM. The PCR ran on 60 Vbeta and 13 Jbeta primers. Sequenced by immunoSEQ multiplex PCR; TCRdb stores in-frame clones only, minus some. The sample has 70,000 to 90,000 clones; approximately 71% are singletons. Sequencing was performed on PBMCs. The clonotype originates from a man between 40 and 49 years old in good health and CMV-seronegative. The chain uses TRBV28 and TRBJ1-1; D is ambiguous. CDR3 protein: CASSPWNTEAFF. CDR3 in DNA: TGTGCCAGCAGTCCCTGGAACACTGAAGCTTTCTTT.